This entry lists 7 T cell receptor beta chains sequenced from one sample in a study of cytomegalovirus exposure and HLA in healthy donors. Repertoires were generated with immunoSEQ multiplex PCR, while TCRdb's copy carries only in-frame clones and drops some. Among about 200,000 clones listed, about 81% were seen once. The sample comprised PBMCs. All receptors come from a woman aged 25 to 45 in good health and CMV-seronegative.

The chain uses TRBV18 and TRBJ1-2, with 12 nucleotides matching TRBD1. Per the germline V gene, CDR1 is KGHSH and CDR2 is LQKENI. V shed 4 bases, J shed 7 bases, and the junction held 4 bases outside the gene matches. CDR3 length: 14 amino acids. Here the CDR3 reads CASSQGTGGLGYTF. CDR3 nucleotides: TGTGCCAGCTCACAAGGGACAGGGGGCCTTGGCTACACCTTC.

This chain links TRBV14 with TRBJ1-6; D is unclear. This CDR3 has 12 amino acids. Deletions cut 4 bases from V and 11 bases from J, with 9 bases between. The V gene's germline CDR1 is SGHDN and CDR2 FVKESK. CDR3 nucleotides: TGTGCCAGCAGCCTGGAGGTTCCACCCCTCCACTTT. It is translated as CASSLEVPPLHF.

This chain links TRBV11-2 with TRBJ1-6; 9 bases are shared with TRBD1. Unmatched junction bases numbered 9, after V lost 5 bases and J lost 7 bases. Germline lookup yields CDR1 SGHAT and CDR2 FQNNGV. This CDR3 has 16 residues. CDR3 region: CASSLFDRGGNSPLHF. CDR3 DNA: TGTGCCAGCAGCCTCTTTGACAGGGGGGGAAATTCACCCCTCCACTTT. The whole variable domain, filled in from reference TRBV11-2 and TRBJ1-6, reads EAGVAQSPRYKIIEKRQSVAFWCNPISGHATLYWYQQILGQGPKLLIQFQNNGVVDDSQLPKDRFSAERLKGVDSTLKIQPAKLEDSAVYLCASSLFDRGGNSPLHFGNGTRLTVT.

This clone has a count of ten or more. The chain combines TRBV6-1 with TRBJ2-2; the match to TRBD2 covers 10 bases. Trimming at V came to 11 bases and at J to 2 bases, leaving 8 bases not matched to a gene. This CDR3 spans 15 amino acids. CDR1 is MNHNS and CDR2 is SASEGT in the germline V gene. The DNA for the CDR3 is TGTGCCGCCCGGACTAGCGGAGGAAACACCGGGGAGCTGTTTTTT. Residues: CAARTSGGNTGELFF.

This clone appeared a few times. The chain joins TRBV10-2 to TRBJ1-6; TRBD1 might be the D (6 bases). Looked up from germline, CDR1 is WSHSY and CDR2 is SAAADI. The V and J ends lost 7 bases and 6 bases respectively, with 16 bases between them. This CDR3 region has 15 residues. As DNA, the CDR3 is TGCGCCAGCACCTCCCGGACAGCCGCTAATTCACCCCTCCACTTT. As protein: CASTSRTAANSPLHF.

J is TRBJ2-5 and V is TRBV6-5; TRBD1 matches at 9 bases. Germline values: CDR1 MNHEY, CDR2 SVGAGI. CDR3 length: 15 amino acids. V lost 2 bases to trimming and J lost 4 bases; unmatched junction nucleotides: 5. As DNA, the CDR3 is TGTGCCAGCAGTTACGACCTGACAGGGGGAGAGACCCAGTACTTC. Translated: CASSYDLTGGETQYF.

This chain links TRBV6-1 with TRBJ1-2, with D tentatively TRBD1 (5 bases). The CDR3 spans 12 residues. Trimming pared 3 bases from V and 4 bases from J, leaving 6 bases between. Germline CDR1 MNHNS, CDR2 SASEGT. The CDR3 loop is CASSEGGYGYTF. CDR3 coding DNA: TGTGCCAGCAGTGAGGGGGGCTATGGCTACACCTTC.